This T cell receptor (beta chain) originates from a study of regulatory T cells in long-lasting Graves disease. This clonotype was picked up many times. The authors built TCR beta libraries using iRepertoire HTBI primers and Arm-PCR of CDR3 regions. Using its own MiXCR run on the multiplex PCR reads, TCRdb lists one record per CDR3 protein. The repertoire holds 560,000 or so distinct CDR3 sequences, around 15% seen once, with approximately 12% in the top ten. Losses at the gene ends were 4 bases for V and 3 bases for J; bases not matched to a gene: 8. Germline CDR1 is MDHEN and CDR2 is SYDVKM. The CDR3 consists of 15 residues. Time point noted: newly diagnosed GD, antithyroid drugs for less than 3 months. The TCR library used RNA extracted from PBMCs. As collected, the peripheral blood samples measured around 9 milliliters each and went into EDTA tubes. This sample also belongs to another study, concerning T cells in Graves' hyperthyroidism and ophthalmopathy. That study adds: When the TCR CDR3 underwent first-round RT-PCR, the HTBI primer set was used. Expanded thyroid clonotypes (above 0.001) were mostly also found in blood.

The sequence derives from a man aged 18 to 29 with Graves disease. The input for sequencing was peripheral blood mononuclear cells (PBMCs), taken at new diagnosis, from a patient treated with antithyroid drugs. The gene calls are TRBV28 and TRBJ2-7; 8 nucleotides line up with TRBD1. In nucleotides, the CDR3 is TGTGCCAGCAGTTCAGGGACAGGCCTTGTCTACGAGCAGTACTTC. Translation gives CASSSGTGLVYEQYF.